The present T cell receptor beta chain was sequenced within a study of T cell changes during pregnancy in multiple sclerosis. Clones were sequenced by immunoSEQ multiplex PCR, and TCRdb holds only the in-frame ones, with some missing. Seen here are approximately 31,000 clones, about 88% observed once, and the top ten hold roughly 0.4%. This CDR3 spans 16 amino acids. Per the germline V gene, CDR1 is MDHEN and CDR2 is SYDVKM. With 2 bases removed from V and 4 bases from J, the gap between germline ends came to 17 bases. Sequencing was performed on CD4+ T cells from peripheral blood mononuclear cells, taken in the second trimester of pregnancy. The chain combines TRBV28 with TRBJ1-2; unclear D gene. This receptor was obtained from a female donor in good health, enrolled as a control in a pregnancy study. CDR3 sequence (DNA): TGTGCCAGCAGTTTAGTCCCTCCCCGGAGCAGCTATGGCTACACCTTC. Amino acid sequence: CASSLVPPRSSYGYTF.